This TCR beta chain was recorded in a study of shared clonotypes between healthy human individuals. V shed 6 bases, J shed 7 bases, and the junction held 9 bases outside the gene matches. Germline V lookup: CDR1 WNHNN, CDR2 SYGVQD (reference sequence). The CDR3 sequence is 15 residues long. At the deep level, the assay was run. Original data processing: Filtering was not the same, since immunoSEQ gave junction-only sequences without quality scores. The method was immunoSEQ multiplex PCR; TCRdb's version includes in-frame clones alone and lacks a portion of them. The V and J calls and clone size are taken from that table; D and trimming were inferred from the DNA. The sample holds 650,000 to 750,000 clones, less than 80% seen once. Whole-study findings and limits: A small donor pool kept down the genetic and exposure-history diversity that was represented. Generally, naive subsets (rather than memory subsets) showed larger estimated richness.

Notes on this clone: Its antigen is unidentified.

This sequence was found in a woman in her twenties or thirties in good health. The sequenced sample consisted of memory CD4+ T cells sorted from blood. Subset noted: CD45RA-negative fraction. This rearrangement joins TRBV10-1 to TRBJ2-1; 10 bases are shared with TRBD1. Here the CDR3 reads CASSHWTGGLNEQFF. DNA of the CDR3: TGCGCCAGCAGCCACTGGACAGGGGGTTTGAATGAGCAGTTCTTC.